Listed here is a single TCR beta chain. The study ran its PCR with 60 Vbeta and 13 Jbeta primers. Generated by immunoSEQ multiplex PCR, the TCRdb table keeps only in-frame clones and is missing some. The sample consists of around 93,000 clones, around 82% of them appearing once. CDR3 length: 14 amino acids. The V and J ends lost 4 bases and 2 bases, in that order; junction bases with no gene match: 3. Germline values: CDR1 SGHRS, CDR2 YFSETQ. The sample originates from a study of cytomegalovirus exposure and HLA in healthy donors. The V gene is TRBV5-1, the J gene TRBJ2-3, with 8 bases matching TRBD2. The material sequenced was PBMCs. The receptor's source is a man aged 25-45 years in good health and CMV-seropositive. CDR3 residues: CASSREGSTDTQYF. CDR3 bases: TGCGCCAGCAGCCGGGAGGGTTCCACAGATACGCAGTATTTT.